The entry that follows covers one T cell receptor (beta chain) sequence. This specimen belongs to a study of blood T cell repertoires in COVID-19. Trimming pared 6 bases from V and 1 base from J, leaving 12 bases between. In germline, CDR1 is SGHTA, CDR2 FQGNSA. The CDR3 extends over 14 amino acids. Clones were sequenced by immunoSEQ multiplex PCR, and TCRdb holds only the in-frame ones, with some missing. The sample lists roughly 260,000 clones, 86% occurring once. Sequencing was performed on peripheral blood. This sequence joins TRBV7-2 and TRBJ2-5, with D tentatively TRBD1 (5 bases). The receptor was isolated from a man in his forties who had recovered from COVID-19. The CDR3 region is CASSYSGFQETQYF. In nucleotides, the CDR3 is TGTGCCAGCAGTTACTCAGGGTTCCAAGAGACCCAGTACTTC. Filled out from reference TRBV7-2 and TRBJ2-5, the complete variable domain reads GAGVSQSPSNKVTEKGKDVELRCDPISGHTALYWYRQSLGQGLEFLIYFQGNSAPDKSGLPSDRFSAERTGGSVSTLTIQRTQQEDSAVYLCASSYSGFQETQYFGPGTRLLVL.